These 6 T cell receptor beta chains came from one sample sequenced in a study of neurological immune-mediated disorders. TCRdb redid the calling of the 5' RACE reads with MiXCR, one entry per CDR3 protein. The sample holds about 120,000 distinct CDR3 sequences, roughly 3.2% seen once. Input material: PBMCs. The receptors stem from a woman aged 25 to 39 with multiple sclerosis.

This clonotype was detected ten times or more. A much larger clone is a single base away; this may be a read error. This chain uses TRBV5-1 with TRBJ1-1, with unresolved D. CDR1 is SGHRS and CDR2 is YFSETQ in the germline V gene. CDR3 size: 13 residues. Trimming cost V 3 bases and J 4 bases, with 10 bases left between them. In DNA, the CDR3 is TGCGCCAGCAGCTCCCCCGCGGGCACTGAAGCTTTCTTT. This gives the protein CASSSPAGTEAFF.

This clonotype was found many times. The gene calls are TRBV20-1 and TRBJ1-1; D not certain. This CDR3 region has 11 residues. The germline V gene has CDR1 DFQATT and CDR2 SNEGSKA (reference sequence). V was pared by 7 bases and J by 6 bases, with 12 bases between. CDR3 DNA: TGCAGTGGGGCCTTTTACTCTGAAGCTTTCTTT. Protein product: CSGAFYSEAFF.

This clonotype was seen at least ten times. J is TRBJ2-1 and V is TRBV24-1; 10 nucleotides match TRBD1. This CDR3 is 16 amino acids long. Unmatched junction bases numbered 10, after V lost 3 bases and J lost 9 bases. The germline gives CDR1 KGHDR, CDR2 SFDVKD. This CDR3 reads CATSDPRQGAIGEQFF. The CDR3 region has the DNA TGTGCCACCAGTGATCCTAGACAGGGGGCGATCGGTGAGCAGTTCTTC.

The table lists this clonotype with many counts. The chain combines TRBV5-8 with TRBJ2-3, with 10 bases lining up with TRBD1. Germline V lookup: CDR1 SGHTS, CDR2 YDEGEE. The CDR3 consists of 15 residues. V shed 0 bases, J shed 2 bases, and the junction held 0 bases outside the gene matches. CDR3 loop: CASSLGQGATDTQYF. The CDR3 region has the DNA TGTGCCAGCAGCTTGGGACAGGGGGCCACAGATACGCAGTATTTT.

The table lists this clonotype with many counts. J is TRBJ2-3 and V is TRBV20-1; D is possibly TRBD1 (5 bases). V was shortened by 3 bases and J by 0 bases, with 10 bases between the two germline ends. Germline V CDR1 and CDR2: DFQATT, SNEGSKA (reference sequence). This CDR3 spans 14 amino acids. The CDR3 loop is CSARKDTSTDTQYF. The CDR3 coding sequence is TGCAGTGCTAGGAAGGACACTAGCACAGATACGCAGTATTTT.

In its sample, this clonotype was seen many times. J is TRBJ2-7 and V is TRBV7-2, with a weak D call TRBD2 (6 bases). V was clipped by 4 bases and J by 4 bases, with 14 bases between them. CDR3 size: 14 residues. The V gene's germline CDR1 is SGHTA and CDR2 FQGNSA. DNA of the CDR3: TGTGCCAGCAGCTGGGAGCCGGGAGCTTACGAGCAGTACTTC. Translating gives CASSWEPGAYEQYF.